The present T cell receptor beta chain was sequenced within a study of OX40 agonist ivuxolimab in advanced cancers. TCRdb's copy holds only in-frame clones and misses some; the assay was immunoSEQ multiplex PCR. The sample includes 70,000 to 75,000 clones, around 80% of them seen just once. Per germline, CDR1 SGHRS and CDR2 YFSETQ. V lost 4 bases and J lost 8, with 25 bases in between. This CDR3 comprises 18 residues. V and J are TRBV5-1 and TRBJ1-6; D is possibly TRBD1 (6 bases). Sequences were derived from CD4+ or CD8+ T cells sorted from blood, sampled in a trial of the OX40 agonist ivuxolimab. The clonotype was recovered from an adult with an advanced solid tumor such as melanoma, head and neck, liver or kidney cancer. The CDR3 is CASSPGGPGAASDSPLHF. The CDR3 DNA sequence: TGCGCCAGCAGCCCTGGGGGTCCAGGGGCCGCGTCGGATTCACCCCTCCACTTT.